Listed below are T cell receptor beta chains from one sample, sequenced in a study of T cells in Graves' hyperthyroidism and ophthalmopathy. Each CDR3 protein gets one entry after TCRdb re-called the multiplex PCR reads with MiXCR. The data hold roughly 500,000 distinct CDR3 sequences, with roughly 45% observed a single time. The sequencing input was peripheral blood or thyroid tissue (not recorded which). All receptors come from an adult woman with Graves' disease, either hyperthyroidism or ophthalmopathy (not recorded which). The CDR3 runs from the conserved cysteine through the conserved F or W. The D gene is left open where the match is weak. Some rows have no size entry. The others give once, few or many, or a class for an expanded clone.

j_call | clone_size | d_call | v_call | cdr3_nt | cdr3_aa
TRBJ1-4 | . | . | TRBV7-9 | TGTGCCAGCAGCCGATGGGAGGGAGAAAAACTGTTTTTT | CASSRWEGEKLFF
TRBJ2-7 | few | TRBD2 | TRBV7-2 | TGTGCCAGCAGCTTAGACCGCGGGACTAGTACGTACTACGAGCAGTACTTC | CASSLDRGTSTYYEQYF
TRBJ1-4 | . | . | TRBV15 | TGTGCCACCGGCAGAGAGGGGGGCGGCGGTGAAAAACTGTTTTTT | CATGREGGGGEKLFF
TRBJ2-2 | . | . | TRBV29-1 | TGCAGCGTTGCCAGGGAAAGCGGGGAGCTGTTTTTT | CSVARESGELFF
TRBJ2-5 | few | . | TRBV7-8 | TGTGCCAGCAGCCCAGGACCTAAAGCGGGTGGTGAGACCCAGTACTTC | CASSPGPKAGGETQYF
TRBJ1-6 | . | TRBD1 | TRBV4-3 | TGCGCCAGCAGCTTGGCCGTGACAGGGAATCACTATAATTCACCCCTCCACTTT | CASSLAVTGNHYNSPLHF
TRBJ1-1 | many | . | TRBV6-1 | TGTGCCAGCAGTGATTACATGGGTGAAGCTTTCTTT | CASSDYMGEAFF
TRBJ2-7 | few | . | TRBV5-1 | TGCGCCAGCAGCGCGGGACTCTCCCTCTCCTACGAGCAGTACTTC | CASSAGLSLSYEQYF
TRBJ1-1 | . | . | TRBV12-3/TRBV12-4 | TGTGCCAGCAGTCCAATCACCCAACCGGGACACCCACCCGGAGCTTTCTTT | CASSPITQPGHPPGAFF
TRBJ2-7 | many | . | TRBV28 | TGTGCCAGCAGTTTACAGGTTGTCTACGAGCAGTACTTC | CASSLQVVYEQYF
TRBJ2-2 | many | . | TRBV9 | TGTGCCAGCAGCGTACAGTCATGGAACACCGGGGAGCTGTTTTTT | CASSVQSWNTGELFF
TRBJ2-5 | . | TRBD2 | TRBV25-1 | TGTGCCAGCGCGACTAGCCGAGAGACCCAGTACTTC | CASATSRETQYF
TRBJ1-2 | many | . | TRBV2 | TGTGCCAGCCGGGACGGTCGGGTCTATGGCTACACCTTC | CASRDGRVYGYTF
TRBJ1-1 | . | . | TRBV29-1 | TGCAGCGTTGAATTTGCTGCTAACACTGAAGCTTTCTTT | CSVEFAANTEAFF
TRBJ2-5 | . | TRBD2 | TRBV6-1 | TGTGCCAGCGGGAGACTAGCGGGCCCCCAGGCCCAGTACTTC | CASGRLAGPQAQYF
TRBJ2-5 | few | . | TRBV5-1 | TGTGCCAGCAGCTTGCGGGGCATCGGTAGGTGGTTGGAGACCCAGTACTTC | CASSLRGIGRWLETQYF
TRBJ1-2 | . | . | TRBV7-9 | TGTGCCAGCAGCCACCGGGACTCGGCGGCTGGCTACACCTTC | CASSHRDSAAGYTF
TRBJ2-7 | many | TRBD2 | TRBV5-1 | TGCGCCAGCAGCGGAACGGCGGGAGGTAACTACGAGCAGTACTTC | CASSGTAGGNYEQYF
TRBJ2-2 | few | TRBD1 | TRBV6-2/TRBV6-3 | TGTGCCAGCAGTTACCTGACAGGGTCCGGGGAGCTGTTTTTT | CASSYLTGSGELFF
TRBJ2-2 | . | TRBD2 | TRBV4-1 | TGCGCCAGTACCGGGACTACAACCGGGGAGCTGTTTTTT | CASTGTTTGELFF
TRBJ1-2 | many | . | TRBV28 | TGTGCCAGCGCAAACAGCCACTATGGCTACACCTTC | CASANSHYGYTF
TRBJ1-1 | many | . | TRBV11-1 | TGTGCCAGCAGACCTAGAGGAGGGGCCGGGGGAGAAGCTTTCTTT | CASRPRGGAGGEAFF
TRBJ2-1 | . | TRBD2 | TRBV20-1 | TGCAGTACCTTCCAACTAGCGGACCAGCAGTTCTTC | CSTFQLADQQFF
TRBJ2-1 | few | TRBD2 | TRBV29-1 | TGCAGCGTTGGGGGGAGCGGGAGCCTATACAATGAGCAGTTCTTC | CSVGGSGSLYNEQFF
TRBJ1-2 | . | . | TRBV19 | TGTGCCAGTAAGGGACACGCGAACTATGGCTACACCTTC | CASKGHANYGYTF
TRBJ2-7 | . | . | TRBV20-1 | TGCAGTGCTAGTGGGTGGAGAAACTACGAGCAGTACTTC | CSASGWRNYEQYF
TRBJ2-7 | many | TRBD1 | TRBV7-9 | TGTGCCAGCAGCCCGGGACAGGGTTTCTACGAGCAGTACTTC | CASSPGQGFYEQYF
TRBJ1-1 | once | . | TRBV14 | TGTGCCAGCAGCCAACTAGATTACACTGAAGCTTTCTTT | CASSQLDYTEAFF
TRBJ2-5 | . | TRBD2 | TRBV5-1 | TGCGCCAGCGGCCTGGGACTAGCGGGAGAAGAGACCCAGTACTTC | CASGLGLAGEETQYF
TRBJ1-1 | . | . | TRBV9 | TGTGCCAGCAGCGGGGGACCGAAGATCGGGTACACTGAAGCTTTCTTT | CASSGGPKIGYTEAFF
TRBJ2-7 | few | . | TRBV2 | TGTGCCAGCCGTCGCGGGACACGGGTCTACGAGCAGTACTTC | CASRRGTRVYEQYF
TRBJ1-1 | many | TRBD1 | TRBV9 | TGTGCCAGCAGCGTCATTGCCCAGACAGGGTCGGGCACTGAAGCTTTCTTT | CASSVIAQTGSGTEAFF
TRBJ1-3 | many | . | TRBV11-2 | TGTGCCAGCAGCCTAGTCTCTGGAAACACCATATATTTT | CASSLVSGNTIYF
TRBJ1-5 | many | . | TRBV20-1 | TGCAGTGCTAGGAAGCTAGCCGGGACCAATCAGCCCCAGCATTTT | CSARKLAGTNQPQHF
TRBJ1-3 | . | TRBD1 | TRBV10-3 | TGTGCCATCAGTGAGGACAGGGCTTCTGGAAACACCATATATTTT | CAISEDRASGNTIYF
TRBJ2-7 | many | TRBD2 | TRBV4-1 | TGCGCCAGCAGCCCCTCCGGGAGGGTTCCCTACGAGCAGTACTTC | CASSPSGRVPYEQYF
TRBJ1-5 | . | . | TRBV6-2/TRBV6-3 | TGTGCCAGCAGGACCGGGAGAAGCAATCAGCCCCAGCATTTT | CASRTGRSNQPQHF
TRBJ1-1 | . | . | TRBV2 | TGTGCCAGCAGTTATCTCGGGTTCTTAAACACTGAAGCTTTCTTT | CASSYLGFLNTEAFF
TRBJ2-7 | . | . | TRBV6-6 | TGTGCCAGCAGTTACTCGGACTTTCTATACTACGAGCAGTACTTC | CASSYSDFLYYEQYF
TRBJ2-7 | . | . | TRBV29-1 | TGCAGCACCTGGGACAACCCCTACGAGCAGTACTTC | CSTWDNPYEQYF
TRBJ1-3 | . | TRBD1 | TRBV12-3/TRBV12-4 | TGTGCCAGCAGTCCTGGAGGGGGCCTATGGGGGGAAACCCTTGGAAACACCATATATTTT | CASSPGGGLWGETLGNTIYF
TRBJ1-1 | . | . | TRBV25-1 | TGTGCCAGCGGGGTGGGTCCTGGGGGCACTGAAGCTTTCTTT | CASGVGPGGTEAFF
TRBJ2-5 | . | . | TRBV5-1 | TGTGCCAGCAGCCAAGAGGGCGCCGGGGAGACCCAGTACTTC | CASSQEGAGETQYF
TRBJ2-2 | . | . | TRBV2 | TGTGCCATCACCCCGAACACCGGGGAGCTGTTTTTT | CAITPNTGELFF
TRBJ1-2 | few | . | TRBV27 | TGTGCCAGCACCTTTTCCGGCGGGGATGCTAACTATGGCTACACCTTC | CASTFSGGDANYGYTF
TRBJ1-5 | . | TRBD1 | TRBV12-3/TRBV12-4 | TGTGCCAGCAGGAGACAGGGGGAACACCAGCCCCAGCATTTT | CASRRQGEHQPQHF
TRBJ2-7 | few | TRBD1 | TRBV10-3 | TGTGCCATCTCGGACAGGGTGATGAACGAGCAGTACTTC | CAISDRVMNEQYF
TRBJ1-3 | many | TRBD1 | TRBV5-5 | TGTGCCAGCAGCGACGGGGGACAGGCCCCTGGAAACACCATATATTTT | CASSDGGQAPGNTIYF
TRBJ2-7 | few | . | TRBV28 | TGTGCCAGCAATCTCCTTGGACCCTCCTACGAGCAGTACTTC | CASNLLGPSYEQYF
TRBJ1-4 | many | . | TRBV10-3 | TGTGCCATCAGTGACCAGGGGTCAAAACTGTTTTTT | CAISDQGSKLFF
TRBJ2-7 | once | . | TRBV20-1 | TGCAGTGCTAGTACACAGGGTTCCTACGAGCAGTACTTC | CSASTQGSYEQYF
TRBJ1-5 | . | TRBD1 | TRBV6-6 | TGTGCCAGCACGACAGGGGACAGCAATCAGCCCCAGCATTTT | CASTTGDSNQPQHF
TRBJ2-5 | few | TRBD2 | TRBV20-1 | TGCAGTGCCCTTAGCGGGAGGGGATCAGAGACCCAGTACTTC | CSALSGRGSETQYF
TRBJ1-5 | . | . | TRBV5-6 | TGTGCCAGCAGCCTACATGGGGAGAAGACCCAGCATTTT | CASSLHGEKTQHF
TRBJ1-1 | few | . | TRBV20-1 | TGCAGTGCTAGAAGGGTTGGGGAGAACACTGAAGCTTTCTTT | CSARRVGENTEAFF
TRBJ2-5 | few | . | TRBV29-1 | TGCAGCGTTGAAGGGCGTGCCCGCGAGACCCAGTACTTC | CSVEGRARETQYF
TRBJ1-3 | many | . | TRBV9 | TGTGCCAGCAGCGTAGACTCAGGGATATCTGGAAACACCATATATTTT | CASSVDSGISGNTIYF
TRBJ1-1 | few | . | TRBV11-2 | TGTGCCAGCTCACCACCGATGACAGCGAACACTGAAGCTTTCTTT | CASSPPMTANTEAFF
TRBJ1-1 | many | TRBD1 | TRBV12-3/TRBV12-4 | TGTGCCAGCAGCGACTTGACAGGGGGTAGGACTGAAGCTTTCTTT | CASSDLTGGRTEAFF